Listed below are T cell receptor beta chains from one sample, sequenced in a study of CXCR3-negative and CXCR3-positive naive CD8 T cells. After re-calling the 5' RACE reads, TCRdb lists one entry per CDR3 protein, DNA absent. Its table lists some 130,000 distinct CDR3 sequences. Sequenced material: naive CXCR3- CD8+ T cells from blood. The receptors derive from a human donor in good health. Some clones in this sample may be carry-over from other donors' samples. Both conserved end residues are part of each CDR3.

V: TRBV28; length: 15; J: TRBJ2-7; CDR3: CASSFRGRLAYEQYF
V: TRBV29-1; length: 16; J: TRBJ2-2; CDR3: CSVPGDTFANTGELFF
V: TRBV28; length: 14; J: TRBJ2-7; CDR3: CASSPGTGFLEQYF
V: TRBV4-1; length: 15; J: TRBJ2-7; CDR3: CASSYSGRGAYEQYF
V: TRBV2; length: 14; J: TRBJ2-5; CDR3: CASSASGAGETQYF
V: TRBV4-2; length: 16; J: TRBJ2-7; CDR3: CASSQAPLAGEYEQYF
V: TRBV28; length: 17; J: TRBJ1-5; CDR3: CASTLRLDPYSNQPQHF
V: TRBV27; length: 13; J: TRBJ1-6; CDR3: CASSFKGASPLHF
V: TRBV27; length: 15; J: TRBJ2-7; CDR3: CASRIWVDEVYEQYF
V: TRBV29-1; length: 13; J: TRBJ2-2; CDR3: CSVLDSSTGELFF
V: TRBV12-3/TRBV12-4; length: 13; J: TRBJ2-7; CDR3: CASSDYLVHEQYF
V: TRBV7-2; length: 15; J: TRBJ2-7; CDR3: CASSLPQPAGYEQYF
V: TRBV6-2/TRBV6-3; length: 16; J: TRBJ1-6; CDR3: CASSSPGQGDNSPLHF